Listed here are 29 T cell receptor beta chains from one sample, sequenced in a study of robustness of blood B and T cell sequencing. cDNA was made with a 5' template-switch oligo adding a universal priming site. The template-switch oligo carried a 12-nucleotide random UMI tagging each cDNA molecule. TCRdb re-called the PCR reads with MiXCR, one entry per CDR3 protein. This table holds roughly 1,000 distinct CDR3 sequences, roughly 70% found once. TCR beta repertoires were quantified from mRNA rather than genomic DNA. The sequenced sample was peripheral blood. All receptors come from a human donor in good health.

The V gene is TRBV19, the J gene TRBJ2-3; 13 bases fit TRBD2. CDR1 and CDR2 from the germline V gene are LNHDA and SQIVND (reference sequence). The CDR3 length is 18 residues. J lost 6 bases, V lost 2 bases, and 11 bases had no gene match. CDR3 loop: CASSITSGGAGNTDTQYF. CDR3 coding DNA: TGTGCCAGTAGTATAACTAGCGGGGGGGCCGGTAATACGGATACGCAGTATTTT.

This chain's CDR3 is CSVVMVGSDTQYF. The CDR3 nucleotides are TGCAGCGTTGTTATGGTAGGGTCAGATACGCAGTATTTT. This chain joins TRBV29-1 and TRBJ2-3; D uncertain. V was shortened by 4 bases and J by 4 bases, with 12 bases between the two germline ends. CDR3 length equals 13 residues. Germline V gene lookup returns CDR1 SQVTM and CDR2 ANQGSEA.

J is TRBJ1-1 and V is TRBV19; 7 bases align to TRBD1. V was clipped by 5 bases and J by 4 bases; unmatched bases: 10. The germline V gene encodes CDR1 LNHDA and CDR2 SQIVND (reference sequence). CDR3 length: 15 amino acids. The CDR3 spells CASSVQGRRGTEAFF. The CDR3 nucleotides are TGTGCCAGTAGTGTACAGGGGCGGAGGGGCACTGAAGCTTTCTTT.

In its sample, this clonotype was seen once. This chain joins TRBV5-1 and TRBJ1-1; no definite D call. Germline values: CDR1 SGHRS, CDR2 YFSETQ. V was clipped by 0 bases and J by 1 base, with 10 bases between them. This CDR3 contains 15 residues. CDR3 residues: CASSLGAGTNTEAFF. The CDR3 region has the DNA TGCGCCAGCAGCTTGGGGGCCGGAACGAACACTGAAGCTTTCTTT.

V is TRBV7-9 and J is TRBJ2-7; TRBD2 is a possible D gene (6 bases). The CDR3 contains 16 residues. Looked up from germline, CDR1 is SEHNR and CDR2 is FQNEAQ (reference sequence). The V end was cut by 1 base, the J end by 0 bases, with 13 bases between. CDR3 bases: TGTGCCAGCAGCTTAGTCCTATGGCGGGGCTCCTACGAGCAGTACTTC. It yields the protein CASSLVLWRGSYEQYF.

The J gene is TRBJ1-1, the V gene TRBV29-1; 8 bases align to TRBD1. CDR3 size: 14 residues. Germline V gives CDR1 SQVTM, CDR2 ANQGSEA. J was trimmed by 5 bases and V by 7 bases; bases with no gene match: 12. In nucleotides, the CDR3 is TGCAGCGCCGTGAGGCAGGGGGCAGGGACTGAAGCTTTCTTT. It codes for CSAVRQGAGTEAFF.

J is TRBJ2-7 and V is TRBV7-9; D gene unclear. Trimming removed 5 bases from V and 1 base from J, with 18 bases in between. The germline CDR1 and CDR2 sequences are SEHNR and FQNEAQ (reference sequence). The CDR3 loop spans 16 amino acids. This chain's CDR3 is CASSPGPLEGSYEQYF. As DNA, the CDR3 is TGTGCCAGCAGCCCTGGACCCCTGGAAGGTTCCTACGAGCAGTACTTC.

This clonotype was detected only once. The rearrangement uses TRBV10-1 and TRBJ2-3, with D uncertain. CDR3 length equals 14 residues. The V gene lost 0 bases and the J gene lost 3 bases, with 7 bases spanning the gap. The germline V gene has CDR1 WNHNN and CDR2 SYGVQD (reference sequence). DNA for the CDR3: TGCGCCAGCAGTGAGTCGACGGGTACAGATACGCAGTATTTT. Its protein product is CASSESTGTDTQYF.

V gene TRBV30 combines with J gene TRBJ1-2, with 9 bases lining up with TRBD1. The CDR3 runs to 15 residues. The germline gives CDR1 GTSNPN, CDR2 SVGIG (reference sequence). Trimming cost V 8 bases and J 4 bases; bases outside gene matches: 14. The CDR3 DNA is TGTGCCGGTTATGAAGGACAGGGGAAATTCTATGGCTACACCTTC. This gives the protein CAGYEGQGKFYGYTF.

The chain carries TRBV15 and TRBJ1-6; D is perhaps TRBD1 (5 bases). The ends were cut back, 0 bases at V and 5 bases at J, with 8 bases in the middle. Germline V gene lookup returns CDR1 LNHNV and CDR2 YYDKDF (reference sequence). The CDR3 spans 15 residues. Here the CDR3 reads CATSRDRGDNSPLHF. DNA of the CDR3: TGTGCCACCAGCAGAGATAGGGGCGATAATTCACCCCTCCACTTT.

The genes are TRBV4-1 and TRBJ1-4; 8 nucleotides agree with TRBD1. CDR1 is MGHRA, CDR2 YSYEKL, per germline. The V and J ends lost 0 bases and 5 bases, in that order; junction bases with no gene match: 5. This CDR3 region has 16 residues. CDR3 sequence: CASSQDRAGGNEKLFF. CDR3 nucleotides: TGCGCCAGCAGCCAAGATCGGGCAGGGGGCAATGAAAAACTGTTTTTT.

The chain is built from TRBV29-1 and TRBJ1-1; perhaps TRBD1 as D (6 bases). The germline CDR1 and CDR2 sequences are SQVTM and ANQGSEA. Trimming stripped 7 bases from V and 3 bases from J, with 12 bases between. The CDR3 totals 12 residues. CDR3 protein: CSAWDKYTEAFF. Written as DNA, the CDR3 is TGCAGCGCCTGGGACAAGTACACTGAAGCTTTCTTT.

The J gene is TRBJ1-5, the V gene TRBV4-1; 8 bases align to TRBD1. The CDR3 loop spans 16 amino acids. The germline CDR1 and CDR2 sequences are MGHRA and YSYEKL. The junction had 9 bases not matched to a gene; V was cut back by 1 base and J by 7 bases. This chain's CDR3 is CASSQVSQGAGQPQHF. CDR3 nucleotide sequence: TGCGCCAGCAGCCAAGTCTCGCAGGGGGCGGGACAGCCCCAGCATTTT.

The rearrangement joins TRBV15 to TRBJ2-1; 8 nucleotides align to TRBD2. This CDR3 has 15 amino acids. Germline CDR1 is LNHNV and CDR2 is YYDKDF (reference sequence). Germline trimming cut 1 base from V and 6 bases from J; bases unmatched to any gene: 5. The CDR3 nucleotides read TGTGCCACCAGCAGAGTGGGACTAGTTTTCAATGAGCAGTTCTTC. Translating it yields CATSRVGLVFNEQFF.

The chain combines TRBV16 with TRBJ1-1; D is perhaps TRBD1 (5 bases). CDR1 and CDR2 from the germline V gene are KGHSY and FQNENV. With 4 bases removed from V and 3 bases from J, the gap between germline ends came to 9 bases. CDR3 length: 13 amino acids. CDR3 nucleotide sequence: TGTGCCAGCAGCCCGACAGTCTACACTGAAGCTTTCTTT. This translates into CASSPTVYTEAFF.

The rearrangement uses TRBV30 and TRBJ1-2; D is undetermined. The V gene's germline CDR1 is GTSNPN and CDR2 SVGIG (reference sequence). Between the trimmed V and J ends, which lost 4 bases and 2 bases, there was a span of 11 bases. The CDR3 is made up of 13 amino acids. In nucleotides, the CDR3 is TGTGCCTGGAATCCCGATTTAAACTATGGCTACACCTTC. Amino acid sequence: CAWNPDLNYGYTF.

The rearrangement joins TRBV30 to TRBJ1-2, with a weak D call TRBD1 (6 bases). Trimming stripped 6 bases from V and 1 base from J, with 12 bases between. The germline gives CDR1 GTSNPN, CDR2 SVGIG (reference sequence). The CDR3 is 13 amino acids. CDR3 DNA: TGTGCCTGTATGACAGGAGGTAACTATGGCTACACCTTC. This gives the protein CACMTGGNYGYTF.

This chain links TRBV15 with TRBJ1-2; TRBD1 might be the D (5 bases). Germline V gives CDR1 LNHNV, CDR2 YYDKDF (reference sequence). Trimming took 1 base from V and 4 from J, leaving 16 bases between them. This CDR3 has 16 amino acids. The CDR3 loop reads CATSRVRNLDIYGYTF. The CDR3 bases are TGTGCCACCAGCAGAGTTCGGAATCTGGACATCTATGGCTACACCTTC. Variable domain in full (rest from reference TRBV15 and TRBJ1-2): DAMVIQNPRYQVTQFGKPVTLSCSQTLNHNVMYWYQQKSSQAPKLLFHYYDKDFNNEADTPDNFQSRRPNTSFCFLDIRSPGLGDTAMYLCATSRVRNLDIYGYTFGSGTRLTVV.

This chain connects TRBV5-4 to TRBJ2-3; unclear D gene. The germline V gene has CDR1 SGHNT and CDR2 YYREEE (reference sequence). The CDR3 contains 11 residues. With 2 bases removed from V and 7 bases from J, the gap between germline ends came to 5 bases. CDR3 in amino acids: CASSLGYTQYF. The CDR3 bases are TGTGCCAGCAGCTTAGGTTATACGCAGTATTTT.

The chain recombines TRBV27 with TRBJ1-6, with a weak D call TRBD1 (5 bases). CDR3 length equals 15 residues. Germline loops: CDR1 MNHEY, CDR2 SMNVEV (reference sequence). Trimming removed 5 bases from V and 4 bases from J, with 12 bases in between. CDR3 residues: CASSIRGLYNSPLHF. DNA for the CDR3: TGTGCCAGCAGTATCCGGGGACTTTATAATTCACCCCTCCACTTT.

The chain couples TRBV5-1 to TRBJ1-1, with D maybe TRBD1 (5 bases). The germline V gene encodes CDR1 SGHRS and CDR2 YFSETQ. CDR3 size: 12 residues. V lost 4 bases and J 8 bases, leaving 12 bases between the germline ends. The CDR3 DNA is TGCGCCAGCAGCCCCGGGGGGGTGGAAGCTTTCTTT. This encodes CASSPGGVEAFF.

In its sample, this clonotype ranks as large. This chain uses TRBV15 with TRBJ1-1; 9 bases line up with TRBD1. In germline, CDR1 is LNHNV, CDR2 YYDKDF (reference sequence). The CDR3 contains 15 residues. Trimming removed 3 bases from V and 5 bases from J; junction bases left unmatched: 7. The CDR3 DNA sequence: TGTGCCACCAGCAGCTATTTGACAGGGGGGACTGAAGCTTTCTTT. Amino acids: CATSSYLTGGTEAFF.

This clonotype showed up just a few times. J is TRBJ2-1 and V is TRBV10-3, with D unclear. The V and J ends lost 3 bases and 9 bases respectively, with 6 bases between them. The germline V gene encodes CDR1 ENHRY and CDR2 SYGVKD. The CDR3 has 11 residues. CDR3 sequence reads: CAISDQFEQFF. The CDR3 coding sequence is TGTGCCATCAGTGACCAGTTTGAGCAGTTCTTC.

This clonotype was counted a few times. The chain uses TRBV18 and TRBJ1-2, with D maybe TRBD1 (5 bases). The V end lost 6 bases, the J end lost 0 bases, and 8 bases lay between the germline ends. Germline CDR1 is KGHSH and CDR2 is LQKENI. The CDR3 length is 13 residues. CDR3: CASSQGSNYGYTF. CDR3 sequence (DNA): TGTGCCAGCTCGCAGGGTTCTAACTATGGCTACACCTTC.

The chain links TRBV7-9 to TRBJ2-1; tentatively, D is TRBD2 (5 bases). The germline V gene encodes CDR1 SEHNR and CDR2 FQNEAQ (reference sequence). With 4 bases removed from V and 9 bases from J, the gap between germline ends came to 16 bases. The CDR3 consists of 14 residues. This CDR3 reads CASSSTRGGGEQFF. The CDR3 DNA reads as TGTGCCAGCAGCTCCACCCGGGGTGGTGGTGAGCAGTTCTTC.

The chain is built from TRBV15 and TRBJ2-2, with TRBD2 matching over 7 bases. V lost 1 base and J lost 1; bases outside the gene matches: 6. There are 17 residues in the CDR3. Germline loops: CDR1 LNHNV, CDR2 YYDKDF (reference sequence). DNA for the CDR3: TGTGCCACCAGCAGAGGTGGGAGCGGGAAGAACACCGGGGAGCTGTTTTTT. Protein: CATSRGGSGKNTGELFF.

This chain uses TRBV5-1 with TRBJ2-3, with 9 bases identical to TRBD2. The CDR3 length is 14 residues. Germline CDR1 SGHRS, CDR2 YFSETQ. J was trimmed by 3 bases and V by 4 bases; bases with no gene match: 3. CDR3 DNA: TGCGCCAGCAGCCGCAGCGGGGGGACAGATACGCAGTATTTT. Encoded protein: CASSRSGGTDTQYF.

V is TRBV11-3 and J is TRBJ2-1, with TRBD1 matching over 8 bases. J gave up 9 bases and V 0 bases, and 10 bases lay outside the gene matches. Germline lookup yields CDR1 SGHNT and CDR2 YENEEA. This CDR3 has 16 amino acids. The CDR3 DNA reads TGTGCCAGCAGCTTAGATCACCGGCAGGGGGCTGGTGAGCAGTTCTTC. Protein sequence: CASSLDHRQGAGEQFF.

The chain employs TRBV7-9 and TRBJ2-7; D is possibly TRBD1 (7 bases). CDR3 size: 14 residues. Germline V CDR1 and CDR2: SEHNR, FQNEAQ (reference sequence). The V end lost 5 bases, the J end lost 6 bases, and 17 bases lay between the germline ends. The CDR3 DNA sequence: TGTGCCAGCAGCCTCCAGGGGGGAAAGGGCGAGCAGTACTTC. This encodes CASSLQGGKGEQYF.